This is a list of T cell receptor beta chains from one sample in a study of CD8 T cells in ankylosing spondylitis. TCRdb independently ran MiXCR on the 5' RACE reads; one entry per CDR3 protein. Of roughly 7,000 distinct CDR3 sequences detected, approximately 3% appear once; the ten largest clones hold approximately 37%. What was sequenced was blood, either unsorted or a sorted T cell fraction (not recorded which). All receptors derive from a female donor with ankylosing spondylitis or in good health (not recorded which). The CDR3 runs from the conserved cysteine through the conserved F or W. D genes are given only for firm matches. The size field reads once, few or many counts, or a class when the clone is expanded.

J gene: TRBJ2-5; V gene: TRBV9; D gene: NA; clone size: medium-sized; CDR3 DNA: TGTGCCAGCAGCGTAGACGGGGGACGGGAGACCCAGTACTTC; CDR3 protein: CASSVDGGRETQYF
J gene: TRBJ2-3; V gene: TRBV9; D gene: NA; clone size: many; CDR3 DNA: TGTGCCAGCAGCGTGGAGACCGGGCCCTCCAGAGATACGCAGTATTTT; CDR3 protein: CASSVETGPSRDTQYF
J gene: TRBJ1-2; V gene: TRBV9; D gene: NA; clone size: medium-sized; CDR3 DNA: TGTGCCAGCAGCGATGACAGGCCCGATGGCTACACCTTC; CDR3 protein: CASSDDRPDGYTF
J gene: TRBJ2-7; V gene: TRBV9; D gene: NA; clone size: medium-sized; CDR3 DNA: TGTGCCAGCAGCGTAGCTTTAGCAGCAGCGACCTACGAGCAGTACTTC; CDR3 protein: CASSVALAAATYEQYF
J gene: TRBJ2-4; V gene: TRBV9; D gene: NA; clone size: medium-sized; CDR3 DNA: TGTGCCAGCAGCGAGGGAGGGACAGTGAAAAACATTCAGTACTTC; CDR3 protein: CASSEGGTVKNIQYF
J gene: TRBJ2-3; V gene: TRBV9; D gene: NA; clone size: many; CDR3 DNA: TGTGCCAGCAGCGTAGAGCTGGCTAGCAGGCCAGATACGCAGTATTTT; CDR3 protein: CASSVELASRPDTQYF
J gene: TRBJ2-1; V gene: TRBV9; D gene: TRBD2; clone size: medium-sized; CDR3 DNA: TGTGCCAGCAGCGTAGTAGCGGGCCCACTGGACGAGCAGTTCTTC; CDR3 protein: CASSVVAGPLDEQFF
J gene: TRBJ2-3; V gene: TRBV9; D gene: NA; clone size: medium-sized; CDR3 DNA: TGTGCCAGCAGCGTAAATGACAACACAGATACGCAGTATTTT; CDR3 protein: CASSVNDNTDTQYF
J gene: TRBJ2-1; V gene: TRBV9; D gene: TRBD2; clone size: many; CDR3 DNA: TGTGCCAGCAGCGTAGACCGGGCCGGGACTAGCATCAATGAGCAGTTCTTC; CDR3 protein: CASSVDRAGTSINEQFF
J gene: TRBJ2-6; V gene: TRBV9; D gene: NA; clone size: many; CDR3 DNA: TGTGCCAGCAGCGCTGCCCTAGAGCCTGGGGCCAACGTCCTGACTTTC; CDR3 protein: CASSAALEPGANVLTF